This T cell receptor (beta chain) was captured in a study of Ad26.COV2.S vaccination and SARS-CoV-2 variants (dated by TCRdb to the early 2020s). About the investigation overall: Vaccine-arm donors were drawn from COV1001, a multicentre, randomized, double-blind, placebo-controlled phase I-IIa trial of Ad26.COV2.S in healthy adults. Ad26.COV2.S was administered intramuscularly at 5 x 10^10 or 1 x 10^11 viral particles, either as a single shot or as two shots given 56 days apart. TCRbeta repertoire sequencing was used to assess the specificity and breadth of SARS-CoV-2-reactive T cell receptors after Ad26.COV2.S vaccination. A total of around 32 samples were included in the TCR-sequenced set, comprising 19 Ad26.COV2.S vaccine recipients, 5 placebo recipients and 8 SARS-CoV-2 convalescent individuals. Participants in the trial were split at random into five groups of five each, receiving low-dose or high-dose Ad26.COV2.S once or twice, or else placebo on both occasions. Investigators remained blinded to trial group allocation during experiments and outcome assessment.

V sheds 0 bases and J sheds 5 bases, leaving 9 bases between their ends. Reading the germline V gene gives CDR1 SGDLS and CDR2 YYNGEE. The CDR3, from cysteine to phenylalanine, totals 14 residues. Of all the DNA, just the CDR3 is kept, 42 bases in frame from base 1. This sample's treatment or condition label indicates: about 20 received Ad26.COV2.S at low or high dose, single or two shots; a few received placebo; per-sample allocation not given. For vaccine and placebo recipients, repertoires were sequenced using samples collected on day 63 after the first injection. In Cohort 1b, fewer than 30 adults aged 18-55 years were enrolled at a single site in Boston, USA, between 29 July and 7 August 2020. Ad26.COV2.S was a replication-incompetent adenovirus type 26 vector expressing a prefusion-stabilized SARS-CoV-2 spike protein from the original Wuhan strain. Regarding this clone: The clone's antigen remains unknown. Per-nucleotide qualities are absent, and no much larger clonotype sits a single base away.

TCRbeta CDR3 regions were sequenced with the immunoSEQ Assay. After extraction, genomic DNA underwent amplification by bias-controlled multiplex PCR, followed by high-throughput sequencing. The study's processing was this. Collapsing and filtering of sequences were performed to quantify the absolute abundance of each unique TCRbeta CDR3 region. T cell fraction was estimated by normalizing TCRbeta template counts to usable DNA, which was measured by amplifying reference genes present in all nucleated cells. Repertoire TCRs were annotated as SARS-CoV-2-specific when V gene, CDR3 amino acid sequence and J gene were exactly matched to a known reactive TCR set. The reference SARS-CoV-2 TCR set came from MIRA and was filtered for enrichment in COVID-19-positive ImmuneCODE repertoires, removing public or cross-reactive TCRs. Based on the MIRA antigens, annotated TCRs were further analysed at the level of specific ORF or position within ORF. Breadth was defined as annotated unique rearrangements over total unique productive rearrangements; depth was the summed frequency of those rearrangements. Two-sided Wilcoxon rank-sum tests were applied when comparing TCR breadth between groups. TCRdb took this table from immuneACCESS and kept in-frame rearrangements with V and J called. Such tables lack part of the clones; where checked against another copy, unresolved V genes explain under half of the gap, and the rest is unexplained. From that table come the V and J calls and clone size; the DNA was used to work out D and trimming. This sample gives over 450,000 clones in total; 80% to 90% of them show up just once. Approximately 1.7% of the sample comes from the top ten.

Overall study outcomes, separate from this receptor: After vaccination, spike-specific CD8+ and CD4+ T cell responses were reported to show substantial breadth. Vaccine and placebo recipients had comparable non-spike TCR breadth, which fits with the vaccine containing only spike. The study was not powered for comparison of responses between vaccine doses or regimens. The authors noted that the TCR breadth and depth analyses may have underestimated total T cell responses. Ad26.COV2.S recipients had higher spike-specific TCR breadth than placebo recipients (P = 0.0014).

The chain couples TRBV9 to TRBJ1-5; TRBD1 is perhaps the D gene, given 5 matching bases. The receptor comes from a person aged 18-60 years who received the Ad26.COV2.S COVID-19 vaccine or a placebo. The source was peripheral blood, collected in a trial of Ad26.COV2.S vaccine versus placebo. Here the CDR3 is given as CASSVGQSDQPQHF. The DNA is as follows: TGTGCCAGCAGCGTAGGACAGTCCGATCAGCCCCAGCATTTT.